These 12 T cell receptor beta chains were sequenced from one sample in a study of response to subunit inactivated influenza vaccine (dated by TCRdb to 2016 to 2018). Receptor libraries were prepared by RT-PCR. Instrument used: Illumina HiSeq 2500. The public sequencing data were trimmed at Q25 with fastp and processed into clonotypes with MiXCR by TCRdb, which kept only in-frame beta chains. Here each entry gathers all rows of one CDR3 protein and keeps the most common genes and DNA. Within this sample are 530,000 or so distinct CDR3 sequences, with 12% to 15% of them counted one time only. Of the sample, 8.5% to 14% is held by the ten largest clones. Source: PBMCs from blood, taken 11 to 12 days after vaccination. The origin of the receptors is a man over 45 who received an inactivated influenza vaccine. Donor details come from another sample of the same person, matched by shared clones.

The V gene is TRBV19, the J gene TRBJ2-7, with 7 positions matching TRBD1. This CDR3 is 15 amino acids long. Trimming cost V 1 base and J 7 bases; bases outside gene matches: 10. CDR1 is LNHDA and CDR2 is SQIVND in the germline V gene (reference sequence). CDR3 region: CASSIGRDRSGEQYF. CDR3 bases: TGTGCCAGTAGTATAGGTCGGGACAGATCGGGTGAGCAGTACTTC.

This chain connects TRBV4-3 to TRBJ2-2; possibly TRBD2 for D (5 bases). The germline CDR1 and CDR2 sequences are LGHNA and YSLEER. This CDR3 has 14 amino acids. V was shortened by 0 bases and J by 9 bases, with 11 bases between the two germline ends. CDR3 region: CASSQDLGSRELFF. CDR3 DNA sequence: TGCGCCAGCAGCCAAGATCTTGGGAGCAGGGAGCTGTTTTTT.

This clonotype has more than one count but fewer than ten. The chain recombines TRBV7-2 with TRBJ2-3; D unresolved. The germline V and J ends were trimmed by 5 bases and 7 bases, with 25 bases remaining between them. Germline V CDR1 and CDR2: SGHTA, FQGNSA. The CDR3 has 17 amino acids. This chain's CDR3 is CASSAVGYGSLENTQYF. The CDR3 DNA reads as TGTGCCAGCAGCGCCGTCGGGTACGGGTCTTTGGAAAATACGCAGTATTTT.

This clonotype was picked up many times. The chain couples TRBV9 to TRBJ2-1; perhaps D is TRBD1 or TRBD2 (5 bases each). In germline, CDR1 is SGDLS, CDR2 YYNGEE. The CDR3 extends over 15 amino acids. The V and J ends lost 3 bases and 0 bases respectively, with 10 bases between them. CDR3 region: CASSAGTLSYNEQFF. In nucleotides, the CDR3 is TGTGCCAGCAGCGCTGGGACCCTCTCCTACAATGAGCAGTTCTTC.

The rearrangement links TRBV11-2 to TRBJ2-1, with D perhaps matching TRBD2 (6 bases). The CDR3 runs 13 residues. Deletions cut 1 base from V and 10 bases from J, with 11 bases between. CDR1 SGHAT and CDR2 FQNNGV come from the germline V gene. CDR3 amino acids: CASSLGGEYEQFF. The CDR3 coding sequence is TGTGCCAGCAGCTTAGGGGGGGAATACGAGCAGTTCTTC.

This clonotype appeared a single time. A read error may explain this, as a much larger clone is one base away. This sequence joins TRBV5-1 and TRBJ2-2; D unresolved. V lost 4 bases and J 2 bases, leaving 6 bases between the germline ends. The V gene's germline CDR1 is SGHRS and CDR2 YFSETQ. This CDR3 comprises 13 residues. This chain's CDR3 is CASSKENTGELFF. CDR3 DNA sequence: TGCGCCAGCAGCAAAGAAAACACCGGGGAGCTGTTTTTT.

This clonotype was seen at least ten times. The J gene is TRBJ2-1, the V gene TRBV14; the D is unclear. Germline V lookup: CDR1 SGHDN, CDR2 FVKESK. The CDR3 extends over 13 amino acids. The V and J ends lost 4 bases and 5 bases respectively, with 9 bases between them. CDR3 sequence (DNA): TGTGCCAGCAGCCTGACCCGGAACAATGAGCAGTTCTTC. Amino acids: CASSLTRNNEQFF.

The rearrangement uses TRBV27 and TRBJ2-7; 9 nucleotides agree with TRBD2. The CDR3 length is 14 residues. Trimming removed 5 bases from V and 1 base from J; junction bases left unmatched: 3. Germline CDR1 reads MNHEY; CDR2 reads SMNVEV (reference sequence). The CDR3 nucleotides read TGTGCCAGCAGTCGGCTAGCGGGGTCCTACGAGCAGTACTTC. This translates into CASSRLAGSYEQYF.

V usage is TRBV5-1 and J usage is TRBJ1-2, with 7 nucleotides matching TRBD1. Unmatched junction bases numbered 1, after V lost 3 bases and J lost 2 bases. This CDR3 has 13 amino acids. CDR1 SGHRS and CDR2 YFSETQ come from the germline V gene. The CDR3 loop reads CASSWDRNYGYTF. CDR3 DNA: TGCGCCAGCAGCTGGGACAGAAACTATGGCTACACCTTC.

This clonotype was seen more than once but under ten times. This chain links TRBV7-6 with TRBJ1-5; 8 bases align to TRBD1. CDR3 size: 15 residues. Germline V gene data show CDR1 as SGHVS and CDR2 as FNYEAQ. V lost 5 bases, J lost 5 bases, and 8 bases stayed unmatched. The CDR3 loop reads CASSPGTGGHQPQHF. In nucleotides, the CDR3 is TGTGCCAGCAGCCCAGGGACAGGAGGGCATCAGCCCCAGCATTTT.

Only a few counts were recorded for this clonotype. The chain uses TRBV12-3 or TRBV12-4 and TRBJ2-1; 8 nucleotides agree with TRBD2. With 3 bases clipped from V and 10 bases from J, the junction kept 8 bases outside the gene matches. The CDR3 length is 14 residues. This CDR3 is CASSFITGGAEQFF. CDR3 sequence (DNA): TGTGCCAGCAGTTTTATAACGGGGGGGGCGGAGCAGTTCTTC.

The V and J genes are TRBV20-1 and TRBJ2-3; perhaps TRBD2 as D (6 bases). Trimming cost V 2 bases and J 4 bases, with 16 bases left between them. Germline loops: CDR1 DFQATT, CDR2 SNEGSKA (reference sequence). The CDR3 spans 15 residues. The CDR3 sequence: CSARNLGSGSDTQYF. The CDR3 DNA is TGCAGTGCTAGAAACCTCGGTAGCGGCTCAGATACGCAGTATTTT.